Below, 29 T cell receptor beta chains from the same sample are listed, as sequenced in a study of early T cells in non-severe SARS-CoV-2 infection listed by TCRdb under 2021. Libraries came from 5' RACE. TCRdb lists the instrument as NextSeq 500. TCRdb passed the public sequencing reads through fastp at Q25 and MiXCR, retaining productive beta sequences. CDR3 protein duplicates are merged, each entry listing the most common genes and DNA. In this sample the table shows 52,000 or so distinct CDR3 sequences, about an eighth of which occur a single time. The top ten hold around 1.4% of the sample. The material sequenced was whole blood. The source is an adult who was a healthcare worker with PCR-confirmed SARS-CoV-2 infection or an uninfected control (not recorded which).

This chain connects TRBV3-1 to TRBJ1-1; 9 bases agree with TRBD1. Unmatched junction bases numbered 5, after V lost 2 bases and J lost 1 base. CDR1 is LGHDT, CDR2 YNNKEL, per germline (reference sequence). The CDR3 length is 16 residues. The chain's CDR3 is CASSQPWTGENTEAFF. CDR3 bases: TGTGCCAGCAGCCAACCATGGACAGGGGAGAACACTGAAGCTTTCTTT.

This clonotype was found a few times. Here the CDR3 reads CASSQASGTGTSGGTGELFF. The CDR3 nucleotides read TGCGCCAGCAGCCAAGCATCCGGGACAGGGACTAGCGGGGGCACCGGGGAGCTGTTTTTT. V is TRBV4-3 and J is TRBJ2-2; the match to TRBD2 covers 14 bases. This CDR3 region has 20 residues. Trimming at V came to 1 base and at J to 4 bases, leaving 11 bases not matched to a gene. Germline V gives CDR1 LGHNA, CDR2 YSLEER.

This clonotype was observed at least ten times. The V gene is TRBV6-6, the J gene TRBJ1-4; D is possibly TRBD1 (6 bases). V shed 6 bases and J shed 5 bases, with 22 bases lying between them. This CDR3 comprises 17 residues. The germline V gene encodes CDR1 MNHNY and CDR2 SVGAGI (reference sequence). The CDR3 DNA is TGTGCCAGCAGCCGGCCAGACCCACAGGGAGGGAATGAAAAACTGTTTTTT. It encodes CASSRPDPQGGNEKLFF.

The chain is built from TRBV7-2 and TRBJ2-3; maybe TRBD1 (6 bases). The V end was cut by 1 base, the J end by 4 bases, with 9 bases between. Looked up from germline, CDR1 is SGHTA and CDR2 is FQGNSA. The CDR3 has 14 residues. CDR3 amino acids: CASSLVGASDTQYF. CDR3 nucleotide sequence: TGTGCCAGCAGCTTAGTGGGGGCTTCAGATACGCAGTATTTT. Variable domain in full (rest from reference TRBV7-2 and TRBJ2-3): GAGVSQSPSNKVTEKGKDVELRCDPISGHTALYWYRQSLGQGLEFLIYFQGNSAPDKSGLPSDRFSAERTGGSVSTLTIQRTQQEDSAVYLCASSLVGASDTQYFGPGTRLTVL.

This clonotype was observed at least ten times. The V call is TRBV6-6, the J call TRBJ2-5; D unclear. The V end was cut by 6 bases, the J end by 1 base, with 15 bases between. The CDR3 sequence is 15 residues long. The germline gives CDR1 MNHNY, CDR2 SVGAGI (reference sequence). The CDR3 region has the DNA TGTGCCAGCAGACCCTGGCCCCAAACCCAAGAGACCCAGTACTTC. Encoded protein: CASRPWPQTQETQYF.

The rearrangement uses TRBV10-1 and TRBJ1-5; D ambiguous. The germline CDR1 and CDR2 sequences are WNHNN and SYGVQD (reference sequence). There are 14 residues in the CDR3. The ends were cut back, 10 bases at V and 3 bases at J, with 16 bases in the middle. The CDR3 sequence: CATQGPPLNQPQHF. CDR3 bases: TGCGCCACGCAAGGACCTCCCCTCAATCAGCCCCAGCATTTT.

This clonotype was seen many times. This chain connects TRBV6-4 to TRBJ2-2; a possible D gene is TRBD2 (6 bases). Deletions cut 6 bases from V and 3 bases from J, with 8 bases between. This CDR3 has 13 amino acids. Per the germline V gene, CDR1 is MRHNA and CDR2 is SNTAGT. The CDR3, as DNA: TGTGCCAGCAGCGGGGGAGACACCGGGGAGCTGTTTTTT. The encoded protein is CASSGGDTGELFF.

The chain is built from TRBV9 and TRBJ1-6, with 8 bases matching TRBD1. Per germline, CDR1 SGDLS and CDR2 YYNGEE. Trimming at V came to 3 bases and at J to 8 bases, leaving 7 bases not matched to a gene. The CDR3 loop spans 15 amino acids. This chain's CDR3 is CASSGKGQGHSPLHF. In nucleotides, the CDR3 is TGTGCCAGCAGCGGGAAAGGACAGGGACATTCACCCCTCCACTTT.

This clonotype was recorded only once. The chain is built from TRBV7-2 and TRBJ1-1; 9 positions match TRBD1. From germline, CDR1 is SGHTA and CDR2 FQGNSA. This CDR3 region has 16 residues. V lost 5 bases to trimming and J lost 3 bases; unmatched junction nucleotides: 10. The CDR3 nucleotides read TGTGCCAGCAGCGGGAGGACAGGGGCCCTAGACACTGAAGCTTTCTTT. Its protein product is CASSGRTGALDTEAFF.

This clonotype was seen more than once but under ten times. V and J are TRBV20-1 and TRBJ2-2; TRBD1 is a possible D gene (6 bases). In germline, CDR1 is DFQATT, CDR2 SNEGSKA (reference sequence). Trimming removed 0 bases at V and 6 bases at J, with 17 bases between. The CDR3 has 16 residues. CDR3 protein: CSARDPQGLIAGELFF. As DNA, the CDR3 is TGCAGTGCTAGAGATCCACAGGGTTTGATCGCCGGGGAGCTGTTTTTT.

This clonotype was picked up many times. V and J are TRBV20-1 and TRBJ1-2; D gene unclear. V lost 0 bases, J lost 3 bases, and 11 bases lay in between. The CDR3 has 14 amino acids. Germline loops: CDR1 DFQATT, CDR2 SNEGSKA (reference sequence). The CDR3 DNA reads TGCAGTGCTAGAGATCAGAATAGGTACTATGGCTACACCTTC. Its translation: CSARDQNRYYGYTF.

There are a few counts of this clonotype. This chain connects TRBV10-2 to TRBJ1-1; 8 positions agree with TRBD1. Looked up from germline, CDR1 is WSHSY and CDR2 is SAAADI. This CDR3 has 15 amino acids. Trimming removed 2 bases from V and 0 bases from J; junction bases left unmatched: 2. CDR3 DNA sequence: TGCGCCAGCAGTGAGACAGGGGGTTTGAACACTGAAGCTTTCTTT. This translates into CASSETGGLNTEAFF.

This clonotype has a handful of counts. The chain combines TRBV5-1 with TRBJ2-7; D is uncertain. The CDR3 has 14 amino acids. Germline loops: CDR1 SGHRS, CDR2 YFSETQ. V lost 5 bases and J lost 2, with 14 bases in between. This CDR3 is CASSAAGETYEQYF. CDR3 nucleotide sequence: TGCGCCAGCAGTGCGGCAGGAGAAACCTACGAGCAGTACTTC.

The rearrangement uses TRBV10-3 and TRBJ2-7; 11 bases fit TRBD2. The CDR3 consists of 15 residues. CDR1 and CDR2 (germline): ENHRY, SYGVKD. Trimming removed 5 bases from V and 0 bases from J; junction bases left unmatched: 3. The CDR3 nucleotides read TGTGCCATCAGTCAGACTAGCGGGGACTCCTACGAGCAGTACTTC. It yields the protein CAISQTSGDSYEQYF.

The chain uses TRBV7-9 and TRBJ2-5; possible D gene TRBD1, 5 bases. Germline V gene sequence: CDR1 SEHNR, CDR2 FQNEAQ (reference sequence). Trimming removed 3 bases from V and 4 bases from J, with 15 bases in between. The CDR3 contains 15 residues. The CDR3 loop reads CASSLSGAGSETQYF. For the CDR3, the DNA is TGTGCCAGCAGCTTGAGTGGTGCAGGGTCAGAGACCCAGTACTTC.

In this sample, this clonotype turned up a few times. This sequence joins TRBV9 and TRBJ2-1; 7 nucleotides align to TRBD1. CDR3 length: 14 residues. Germline assignment: CDR1 SGDLS and CDR2 YYNGEE. V dropped 4 bases and J dropped 4; count of bases not matched to a gene: 5. The CDR3 nucleotides are TGTGCCAGCAGCCTAGGGACAGAGTACAATGAGCAGTTCTTC. Amino acids: CASSLGTEYNEQFF.

V usage is TRBV14 and J usage is TRBJ2-7, with a possible D match to TRBD1 (6 bases). V lost 4 bases and J 5 bases, leaving 18 bases between the germline ends. The CDR3 loop spans 15 amino acids. Germline V gene sequence: CDR1 SGHDN, CDR2 FVKESK. The CDR3 here is CASSPSATGFHEQYF. DNA of the CDR3: TGTGCCAGCAGCCCTTCCGCTACAGGGTTCCACGAGCAGTACTTC.

This clonotype was counted a few times. One end of the junction fails to match germline, which may point to a read error. This chain connects TRBV28 to TRBJ1-2, with D perhaps TRBD1 (5 bases). Germline CDR1 reads MDHEN; CDR2 reads SYDVKM. The CDR3 spans 11 residues. CDR3 loop: CASSLGPAGDF. CDR3 DNA: TGTGCCAGCAGTTTAGGCCCGGCGGGGGACTTC.

The chain employs TRBV4-3 and TRBJ1-1; D is perhaps TRBD1 (6 bases). Trimming took off 0 bases at V and 4 bases at J, with 21 bases between the two ends. Germline V gene lookup returns CDR1 LGHNA and CDR2 YSLEER. The CDR3 contains 18 residues. The CDR3 sequence: CASSQDLIEGWGATEAFF. The CDR3 DNA reads TGCGCCAGCAGCCAAGATTTGATCGAGGGATGGGGGGCCACTGAAGCTTTCTTT.

This clonotype was observed a handful of times. This sequence joins TRBV29-1 and TRBJ1-1, with D maybe TRBD1 (5 bases). CDR3 length: 12 amino acids. Per germline, CDR1 SQVTM and CDR2 ANQGSEA. Trimming stripped 4 bases from V and 6 bases from J, with 12 bases between. The CDR3 DNA follows: TGCAGCGTTGTTCAGGGACCCTCTGAAGCTTTCTTT. Its protein product is CSVVQGPSEAFF.

This clonotype was seen only a few times. The V call is TRBV12-3 or TRBV12-4, the J call TRBJ1-5; 9 nucleotides align to TRBD1. The CDR3 runs 15 residues. V gave up 6 bases and J gave up 4 bases; unmatched junction bases: 7. The CDR3 sequence: CASSLRTGDNQPQHF. The CDR3 bases are TGTGCCAGCAGCCTAAGGACAGGGGATAATCAGCCCCAGCATTTT.

By frequency in the sample, this clonotype is medium-sized. V usage is TRBV6-4 and J usage is TRBJ2-2, with D unresolved. Germline V gene data show CDR1 as MRHNA and CDR2 as SNTAGT. CDR3 size: 13 residues. With 2 bases removed from V and 3 bases from J, the gap between germline ends came to 4 bases. CDR3 DNA: TGTGCCAGCAGTGACAGGGACACCGGGGAGCTGTTTTTT. Protein: CASSDRDTGELFF.

Many counts were recorded for this clonotype. The chain couples TRBV12-3 or TRBV12-4 to TRBJ2-1, with 9 bases that match TRBD2. After removal of 4 bases from V and 6 bases from J, the junction contained 4 bases not matched to a gene. This CDR3 has 14 amino acids. The CDR3 loop reads CASSYSGGVNEQFF. DNA of the CDR3: TGTGCCAGCAGTTATAGCGGGGGAGTCAATGAGCAGTTCTTC.

This clonotype was counted at least ten times. The rearrangement joins TRBV6-6 to TRBJ2-1; D is possibly TRBD2 (6 bases). Germline V gene lookup returns CDR1 MNHNY and CDR2 SVGAGI (reference sequence). Trimming took 6 bases from V and 2 from J, leaving 14 bases between them. The CDR3 spans 15 residues. As DNA, the CDR3 is TGTGCCAGCAGAAGGCAGCGGGCTACCTACAATGAGCAGTTCTTC. This codes for CASRRQRATYNEQFF.

This chain joins TRBV18 and TRBJ1-1; D is unresolved. The CDR3 runs 12 residues. Deletions cut 4 bases from V and 1 base from J, with 4 bases between. Germline values: CDR1 KGHSH, CDR2 LQKENI. The DNA of the CDR3 is TGTGCCAGCTCACAAACGAACACTGAAGCTTTCTTT. It codes for CASSQTNTEAFF.

This clonotype has at least ten counts. The V gene is TRBV7-9, the J gene TRBJ1-5; no reliable D call. Trimming stripped 0 bases from V and 7 bases from J, with 10 bases between. The CDR3 consists of 14 residues. Germline V gene data show CDR1 as SEHNR and CDR2 as FQNEAQ (reference sequence). CDR3 bases: TGTGCCAGCAGCTTAGCGTCCGACGGGCAGCCCCAGCATTTT. Translation gives CASSLASDGQPQHF. The entire variable domain, with the rest obtained from reference TRBV7-9 and TRBJ1-5, is as follows: DTGVSQNPRHKITKRGQNVTFRCDPISEHNRLYWYRQTLGQGPEFLTYFQNEAQLEKSRLLSDRFSAERPKGSFSTLEIQRTEQGDSAMYLCASSLASDGQPQHFGDGTRLSIL.

Points on this clonotype: It may be a read error: a sequence one base away is much more abundant. CDR3 residues: CASRLQGMGTEAFF. The DNA of the CDR3 is TGCGCCAGCCGCCTACAGGGGATGGGCACTGAAGCTTTCTTT. J is TRBJ1-1 and V is TRBV4-1; 7 nucleotides match TRBD1. Unmatched junction bases numbered 10, after V lost 8 bases and J lost 4 bases. Germline CDR1 reads MGHRA; CDR2 reads YSYEKL. CDR3 length: 14 residues.

This chain links TRBV2 with TRBJ1-1; D uncertain. This CDR3 contains 12 residues. Germline V gene data show CDR1 as SNHLY and CDR2 as FYNNEI. V was shortened by 8 bases and J by 1 base, with 8 bases between the two germline ends. CDR3 region: CASLRRNTEAFF. In DNA, the CDR3 is TGTGCCAGCCTAAGGCGGAACACTGAAGCTTTCTTT.

This clonotype was seen a handful of times. The chain carries TRBV20-1 and TRBJ1-1; D is perhaps TRBD1 (5 bases). V lost 0 bases and J lost 6, with 14 bases in between. Germline CDR1 reads DFQATT; CDR2 reads SNEGSKA (reference sequence). This CDR3 has 14 residues. For the CDR3, the DNA is TGCAGTGCTAGAGATCCCAGGGCGGGGCCTGAAGCTTTCTTT. Its translation is CSARDPRAGPEAFF.